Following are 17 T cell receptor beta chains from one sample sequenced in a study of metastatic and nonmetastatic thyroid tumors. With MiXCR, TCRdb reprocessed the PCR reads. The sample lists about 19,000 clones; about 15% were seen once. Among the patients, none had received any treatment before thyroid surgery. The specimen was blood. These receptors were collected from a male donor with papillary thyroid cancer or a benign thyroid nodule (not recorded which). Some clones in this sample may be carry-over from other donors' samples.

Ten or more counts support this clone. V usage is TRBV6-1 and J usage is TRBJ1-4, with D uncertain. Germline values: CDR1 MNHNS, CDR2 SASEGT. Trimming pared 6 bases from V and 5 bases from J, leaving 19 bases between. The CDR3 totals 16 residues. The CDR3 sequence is CASRYSGEVTNEKLFF. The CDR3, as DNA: TGTGCCAGCAGATATTCTGGGGAGGTGACGAATGAAAAACTGTTTTTT.

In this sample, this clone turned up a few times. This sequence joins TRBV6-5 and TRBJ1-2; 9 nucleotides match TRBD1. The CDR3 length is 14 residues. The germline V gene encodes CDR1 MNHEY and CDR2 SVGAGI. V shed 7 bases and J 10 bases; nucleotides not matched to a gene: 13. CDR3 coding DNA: TGTGCCAGCATTAGAGGGGACAGGGCTGGTGTCTACACCTTC. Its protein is CASIRGDRAGVYTF.

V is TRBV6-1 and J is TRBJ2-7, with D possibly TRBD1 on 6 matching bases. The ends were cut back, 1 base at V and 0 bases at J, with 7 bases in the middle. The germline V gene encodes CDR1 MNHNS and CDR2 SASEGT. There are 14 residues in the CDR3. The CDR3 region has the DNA TGTGCCAGCAGTGAAGGGACAGACTCCTACGAGCAGTACTTC. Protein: CASSEGTDSYEQYF.

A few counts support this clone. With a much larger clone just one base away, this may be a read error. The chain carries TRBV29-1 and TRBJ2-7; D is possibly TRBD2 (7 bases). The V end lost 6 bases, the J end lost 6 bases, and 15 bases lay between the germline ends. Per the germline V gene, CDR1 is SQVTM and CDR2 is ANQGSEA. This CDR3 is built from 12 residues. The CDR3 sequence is CSVEGGGREQYF. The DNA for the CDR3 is TGCAGCGTCGAGGGGGGAGGGCGCGAGCAGTACTTC.

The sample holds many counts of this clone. The CDR3 DNA follows: TGTGCCAGCAGCTTCCCCTTAGCACAGGGCTACGAGCAGTACTTC. Translated: CASSFPLAQGYEQYF. This chain links TRBV5-5 with TRBJ2-7, with a tentative D call TRBD1 (6 bases). The CDR3 has 15 residues. Trimming took off 2 bases at V and 3 bases at J, with 15 bases between the two ends. The V gene's germline CDR1 is SGHKS and CDR2 YYEKEE (reference sequence).

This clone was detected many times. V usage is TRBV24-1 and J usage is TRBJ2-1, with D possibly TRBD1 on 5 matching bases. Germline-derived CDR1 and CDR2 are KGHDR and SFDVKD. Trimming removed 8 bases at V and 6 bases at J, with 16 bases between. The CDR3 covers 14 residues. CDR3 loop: CATTKGNTGNEQFF. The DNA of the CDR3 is TGTGCCACCACAAAGGGAAATACAGGCAATGAGCAGTTCTTC.

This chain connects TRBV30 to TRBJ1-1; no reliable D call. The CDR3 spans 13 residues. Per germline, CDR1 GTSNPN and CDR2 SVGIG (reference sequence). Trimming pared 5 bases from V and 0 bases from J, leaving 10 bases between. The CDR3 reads CAWGGNMNTEAFF. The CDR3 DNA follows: TGTGCCTGGGGTGGGAACATGAACACTGAAGCTTTCTTT.

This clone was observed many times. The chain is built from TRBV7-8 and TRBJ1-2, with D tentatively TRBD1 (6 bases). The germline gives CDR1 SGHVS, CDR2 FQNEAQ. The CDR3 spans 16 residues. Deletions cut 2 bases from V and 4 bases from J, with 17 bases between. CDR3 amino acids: CASSLTPGAGGYGYTF. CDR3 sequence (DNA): TGTGCCAGCAGCTTAACACCGGGGGCGGGGGGCTATGGCTACACCTTC.

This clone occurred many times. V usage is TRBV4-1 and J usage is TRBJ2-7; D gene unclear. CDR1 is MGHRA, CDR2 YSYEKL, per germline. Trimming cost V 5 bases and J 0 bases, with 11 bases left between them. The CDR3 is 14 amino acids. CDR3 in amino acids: CASSDTPSSYEQYF. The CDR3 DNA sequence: TGCGCCAGCAGCGACACACCGAGCTCCTACGAGCAGTACTTC.

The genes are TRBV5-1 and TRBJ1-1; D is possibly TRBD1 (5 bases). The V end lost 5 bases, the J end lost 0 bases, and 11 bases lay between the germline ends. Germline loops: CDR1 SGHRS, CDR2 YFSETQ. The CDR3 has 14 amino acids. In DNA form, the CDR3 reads TGCGCCAGCAGTCATCGGGGGATGAACACTGAAGCTTTCTTT. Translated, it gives CASSHRGMNTEAFF.

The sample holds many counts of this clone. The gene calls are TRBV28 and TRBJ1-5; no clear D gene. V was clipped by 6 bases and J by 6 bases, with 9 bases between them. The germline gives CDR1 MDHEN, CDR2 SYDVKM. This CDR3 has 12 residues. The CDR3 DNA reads TGTGCCAGCAGCTTTGATAGTCAGCCCCAGCATTTT. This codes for CASSFDSQPQHF.

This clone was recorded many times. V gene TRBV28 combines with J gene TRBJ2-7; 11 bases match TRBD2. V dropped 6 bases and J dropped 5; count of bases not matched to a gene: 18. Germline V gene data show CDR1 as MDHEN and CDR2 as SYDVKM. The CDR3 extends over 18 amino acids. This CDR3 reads CASSRQDSRTSGRHEQYF. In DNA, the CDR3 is TGTGCCAGCAGCCGACAAGACAGTAGGACTAGCGGGCGCCACGAGCAGTACTTC.

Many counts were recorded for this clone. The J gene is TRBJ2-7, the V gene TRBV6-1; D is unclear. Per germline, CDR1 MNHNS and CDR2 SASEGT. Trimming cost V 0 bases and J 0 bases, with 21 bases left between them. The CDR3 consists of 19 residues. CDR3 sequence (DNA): TGTGCCAGCAGTGAAGCGCGGATAACAAGCCACCAAAGCTCCTACGAGCAGTACTTC. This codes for CASSEARITSHQSSYEQYF.

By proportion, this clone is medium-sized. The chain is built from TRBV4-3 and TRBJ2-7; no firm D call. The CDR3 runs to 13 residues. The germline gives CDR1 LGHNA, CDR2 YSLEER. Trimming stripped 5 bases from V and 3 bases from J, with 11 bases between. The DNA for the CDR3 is TGCGCCAGCAGCGCCGGATCCCACTACGAGCAGTACTTC. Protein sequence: CASSAGSHYEQYF.

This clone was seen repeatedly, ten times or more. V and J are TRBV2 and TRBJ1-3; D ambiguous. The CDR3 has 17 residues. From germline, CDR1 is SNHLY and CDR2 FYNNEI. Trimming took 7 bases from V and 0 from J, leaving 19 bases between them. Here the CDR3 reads CASKRSKKPSSGNTIYF. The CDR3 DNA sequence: TGTGCCAGCAAGCGCAGCAAAAAACCGAGCTCTGGAAACACCATATATTTT.

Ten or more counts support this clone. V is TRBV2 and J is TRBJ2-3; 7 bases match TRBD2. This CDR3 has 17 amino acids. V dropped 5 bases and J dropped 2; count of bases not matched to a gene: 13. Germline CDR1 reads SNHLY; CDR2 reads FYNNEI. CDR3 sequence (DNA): TGTGCCAGCAGTTCCGGACGAGCGGGACGGTTCACAGATACGCAGTATTTT. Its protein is CASSSGRAGRFTDTQYF. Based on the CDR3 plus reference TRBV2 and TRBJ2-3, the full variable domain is EPEVTQTPSHQVTQMGQEVILRCVPISNHLYFYWYRQILGQKVEFLVSFYNNEISEKSEIFDDQFSVERPDGSNFTLKIRSTKLEDSAMYFCASSSGRAGRFTDTQYFGPGTRLTVL.

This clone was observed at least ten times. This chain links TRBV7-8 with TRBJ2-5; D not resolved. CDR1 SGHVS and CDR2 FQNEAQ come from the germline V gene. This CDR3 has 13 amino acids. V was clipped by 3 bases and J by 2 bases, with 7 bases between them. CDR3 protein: CASSFGVQETQYF. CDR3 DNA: TGTGCCAGCAGCTTTGGGGTTCAAGAGACCCAGTACTTC.